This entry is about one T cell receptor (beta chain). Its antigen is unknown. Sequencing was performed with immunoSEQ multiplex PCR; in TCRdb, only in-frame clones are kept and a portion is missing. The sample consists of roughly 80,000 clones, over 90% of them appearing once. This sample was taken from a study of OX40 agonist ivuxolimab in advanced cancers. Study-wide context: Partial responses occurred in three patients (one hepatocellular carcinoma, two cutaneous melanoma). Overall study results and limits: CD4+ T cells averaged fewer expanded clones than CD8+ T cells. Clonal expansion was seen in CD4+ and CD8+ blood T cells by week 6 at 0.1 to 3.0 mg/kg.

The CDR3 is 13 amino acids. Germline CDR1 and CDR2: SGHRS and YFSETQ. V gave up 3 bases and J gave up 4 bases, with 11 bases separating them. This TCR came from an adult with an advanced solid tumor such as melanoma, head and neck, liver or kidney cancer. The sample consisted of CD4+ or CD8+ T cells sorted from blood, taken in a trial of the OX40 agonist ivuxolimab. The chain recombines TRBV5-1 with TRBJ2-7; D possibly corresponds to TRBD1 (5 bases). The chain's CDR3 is CASSSGQGYEQYF. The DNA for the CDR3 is TGCGCCAGCAGCTCAGGACAAGGTTACGAGCAGTACTTC.